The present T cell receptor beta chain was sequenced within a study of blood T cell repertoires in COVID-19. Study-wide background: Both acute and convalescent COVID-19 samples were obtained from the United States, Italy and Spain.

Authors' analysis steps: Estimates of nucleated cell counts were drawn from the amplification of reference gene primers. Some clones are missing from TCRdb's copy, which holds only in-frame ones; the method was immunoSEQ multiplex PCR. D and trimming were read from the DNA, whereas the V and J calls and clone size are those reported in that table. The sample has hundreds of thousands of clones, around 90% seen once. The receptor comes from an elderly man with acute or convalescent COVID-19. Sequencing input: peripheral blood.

DNA of the CDR3: TGTGCCAGCACCATCATGAACACTGAAGCTTTCTTT. It codes for CASTIMNTEAFF. The chain combines TRBV7-9 with TRBJ1-1; D gene uncertain. Germline-derived CDR1 and CDR2 are SEHNR and FQNEAQ (reference sequence). Trimming left V 7 bases short and J 0 bases short, with 6 bases between. CDR3 length: 12 residues.